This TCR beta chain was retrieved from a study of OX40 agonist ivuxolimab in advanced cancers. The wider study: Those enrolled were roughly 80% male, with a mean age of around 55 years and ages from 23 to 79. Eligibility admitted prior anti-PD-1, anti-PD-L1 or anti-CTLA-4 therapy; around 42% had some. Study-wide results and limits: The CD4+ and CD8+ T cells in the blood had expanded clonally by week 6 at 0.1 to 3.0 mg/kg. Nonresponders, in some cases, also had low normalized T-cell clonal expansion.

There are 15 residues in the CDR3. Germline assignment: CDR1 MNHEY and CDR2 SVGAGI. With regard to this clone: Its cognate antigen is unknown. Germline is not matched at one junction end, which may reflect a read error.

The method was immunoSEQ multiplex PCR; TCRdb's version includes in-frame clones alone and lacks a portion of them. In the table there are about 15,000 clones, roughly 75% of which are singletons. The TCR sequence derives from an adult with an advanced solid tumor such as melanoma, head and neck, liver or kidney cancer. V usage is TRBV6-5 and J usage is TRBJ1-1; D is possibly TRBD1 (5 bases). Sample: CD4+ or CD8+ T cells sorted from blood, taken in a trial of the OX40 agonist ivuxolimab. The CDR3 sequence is CASSYSGVQNSEAFF. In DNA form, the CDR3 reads TGTGCCAGCAGTTACTCGGGGGTGCAGAACTCTGAAGCTTTCTTT.